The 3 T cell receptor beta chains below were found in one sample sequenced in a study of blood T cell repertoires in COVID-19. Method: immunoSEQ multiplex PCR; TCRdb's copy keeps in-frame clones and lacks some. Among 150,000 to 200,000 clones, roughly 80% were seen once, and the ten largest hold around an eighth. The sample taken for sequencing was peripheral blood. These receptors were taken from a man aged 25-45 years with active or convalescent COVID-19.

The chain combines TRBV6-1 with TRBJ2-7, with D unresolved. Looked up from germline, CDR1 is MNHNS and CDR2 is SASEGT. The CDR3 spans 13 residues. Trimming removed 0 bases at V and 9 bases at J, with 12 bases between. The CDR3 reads CASSEALLFGQYV. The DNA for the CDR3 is TGTGCCAGCAGTGAAGCGCTCCTCTTCGGGCAGTACGTC.

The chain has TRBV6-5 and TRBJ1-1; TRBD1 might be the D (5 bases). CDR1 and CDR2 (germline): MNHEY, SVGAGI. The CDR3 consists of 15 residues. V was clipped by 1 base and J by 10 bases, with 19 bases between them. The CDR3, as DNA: TGTGCCAGCAGTTACTACGGCCGGGACTCAGACATAGCTTTCTTT. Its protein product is CASSYYGRDSDIAFF.

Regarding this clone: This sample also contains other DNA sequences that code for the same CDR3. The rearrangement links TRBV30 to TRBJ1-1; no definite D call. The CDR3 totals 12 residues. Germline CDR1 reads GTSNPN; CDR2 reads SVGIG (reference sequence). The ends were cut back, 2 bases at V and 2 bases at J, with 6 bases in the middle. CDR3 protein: CAWSRSNTEAFF. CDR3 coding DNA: TGTGCCTGGAGTCGGTCCAACACTGAAGCTTTCTTT. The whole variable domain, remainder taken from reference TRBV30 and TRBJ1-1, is SQTIHQWPATLVQPVGSPLSLECTVEGTSNPNLYWYRQAAGRGLQLLFYSVGIGQISSEVPQNLSASRPQDRQFILSSKKLLLSDSGFYLCAWSRSNTEAFFGQGTRLTVV.